A selection of T cell receptor beta chains follows, all from one sample in a study of blood T cell repertoires in COVID-19. Assay used: immunoSEQ multiplex PCR; TCRdb lists only in-frame clones, some missing. The data hold 87,000 or so clones, with 87% observed a single time. Specimen: peripheral blood. These receptors all come from a woman between 45 and 60 years old with active or convalescent COVID-19. CDR3s include the opening cysteine and the closing phenylalanine or tryptophan. D genes are given only for firm matches.

D gene: TRBD1
J gene: TRBJ2-3
CDR3 length: 14
V gene: TRBV5-1
CDR3 DNA: TGCGCCAGCAGCGACGGACAGGGGATGTATACGCAGTATTTT
CDR3 protein: CASSDGQGMYTQYF

D gene: .
J gene: TRBJ2-2
CDR3 length: 14
V gene: TRBV6-5
CDR3 DNA: TGTGCCAGTCCCAGGGAGGGGGTCCCCGGGGAGCTGTTTTTT
CDR3 protein: CASPREGVPGELFF

D gene: TRBD2
J gene: TRBJ2-3
CDR3 length: 15
V gene: TRBV30
CDR3 DNA: TGTGCCTGGAGTAACGGGGCGGGGGGTTCAGATACGCAGTATTTT
CDR3 protein: CAWSNGAGGSDTQYF

D gene: TRBD2
J gene: TRBJ2-7
CDR3 length: 14
V gene: TRBV29-1
CDR3 DNA: TGCAGCGGTGGACTAGCGGGGGACCCTACGAAGCAGTACTTC
CDR3 protein: CSGGLAGDPTKQYF

D gene: .
J gene: TRBJ2-4
CDR3 length: 15
V gene: TRBV28
CDR3 DNA: TGTGCCAGCAGTGAGTCCGGGGTTGCCAAAAACATTCAGTACTTC
CDR3 protein: CASSESGVAKNIQYF

D gene: .
J gene: TRBJ1-2
CDR3 length: 12
V gene: TRBV29-1
CDR3 DNA: TGCAGCGTTGATCTGAGCAACTATGGCTACACCTTC
CDR3 protein: CSVDLSNYGYTF

D gene: .
J gene: TRBJ1-2
CDR3 length: 15
V gene: TRBV29-1
CDR3 DNA: TGCAGCGTTGAAGACCCCAGGCTTGCTAACTATGGCTACACCTTC
CDR3 protein: CSVEDPRLANYGYTF

D gene: .
J gene: TRBJ1-2
CDR3 length: 12
V gene: TRBV5-4
CDR3 DNA: TGTGCCAGCAGCTTGGCCGACTATGGCTACACCTTC
CDR3 protein: CASSLADYGYTF

D gene: .
J gene: TRBJ1-2
CDR3 length: 13
V gene: TRBV7-2
CDR3 DNA: TGTGCCAGCAGCTTAGACAGGGCCTATGGCTACACCTTC
CDR3 protein: CASSLDRAYGYTF

D gene: .
J gene: TRBJ2-4
CDR3 length: 14
V gene: TRBV2
CDR3 DNA: TGTGCCAGCATATCAGGGGCAGCCAAAAACATTCAGTACTTC
CDR3 protein: CASISGAAKNIQYF

D gene: TRBD2
J gene: TRBJ2-5
CDR3 length: 16
V gene: TRBV5-5
CDR3 DNA: TGTGCCAGCAGCTTGGGAGCGGGGGGCCCTAGAGAGACCCAGTACTTC
CDR3 protein: CASSLGAGGPRETQYF

D gene: TRBD2
J gene: TRBJ2-2
CDR3 length: 16
V gene: TRBV4-3
CDR3 DNA: TGCGCCAGCAGCCAGTCGGGCGGGGGGCCCACCGGGGAGCTGTTTTTT
CDR3 protein: CASSQSGGGPTGELFF

D gene: .
J gene: TRBJ1-2
CDR3 length: 17
V gene: TRBV21-1
CDR3 DNA: TGTGCTAAAAAACGCGGAAGCCCGATACCGCGGGGATATGGCTACACCTTC
CDR3 protein: CAKKRGSPIPRGYGYTF

D gene: .
J gene: TRBJ2-2
CDR3 length: 16
V gene: TRBV19
CDR3 DNA: TGTGCCAGCACTCGTAAGACGGCCGGGGGCACCGGGGAGCTGTTTTTT
CDR3 protein: CASTRKTAGGTGELFF

D gene: TRBD1
J gene: TRBJ1-2
CDR3 length: 12
V gene: TRBV7-2
CDR3 DNA: TGTGCCAGCAGCTCAAGGGGGCACGGCTACACCTTC
CDR3 protein: CASSSRGHGYTF

D gene: .
J gene: TRBJ1-2
CDR3 length: 13
V gene: TRBV28
CDR3 DNA: TGTGCCAGCAGTCCCTCGGCTAACTATGGCTACACCTTC
CDR3 protein: CASSPSANYGYTF

D gene: TRBD2
J gene: TRBJ2-3
CDR3 length: 15
V gene: TRBV10-3
CDR3 DNA: TGTGCCATCAGGGATACGCCGGCGGGAGGGGGTACGCAGTATTTT
CDR3 protein: CAIRDTPAGGGTQYF

D gene: .
J gene: TRBJ2-7
CDR3 length: 14
V gene: TRBV14
CDR3 DNA: TGTGCCAGCAGCCAAGCCACAACCGGAGGGGAGCAGTACTTC
CDR3 protein: CASSQATTGGEQYF

D gene: TRBD1
J gene: TRBJ1-1
CDR3 length: 15
V gene: TRBV10-3
CDR3 DNA: TGTGCCACCTGCCCGGGACAGGGAGCGAACACTGAAGCTTTCTTT
CDR3 protein: CATCPGQGANTEAFF

D gene: TRBD2
J gene: TRBJ2-7
CDR3 length: 14
V gene: TRBV7-3
CDR3 DNA: TGTGCCAGCAGCTCCGGACTAGCGTGGGACGAGCAGTACTTC
CDR3 protein: CASSSGLAWDEQYF

D gene: TRBD2
J gene: TRBJ2-1
CDR3 length: 14
V gene: TRBV5-1
CDR3 DNA: TGCGCCAGCAGCTGGGCGGGGGGGAGTAATGAGCAGTTCTTC
CDR3 protein: CASSWAGGSNEQFF

D gene: TRBD1
J gene: TRBJ2-3
CDR3 length: 16
V gene: TRBV4-2
CDR3 DNA: TGTGCCAGCAGCCAAGAGGCAGGGGGCAGCACAGATACGCAGTATTTT
CDR3 protein: CASSQEAGGSTDTQYF

D gene: .
J gene: TRBJ1-2
CDR3 length: 12
V gene: TRBV4-1
CDR3 DNA: TGCGCCAGCAGCCAAGGTCAGGATGGCTACACCTTC
CDR3 protein: CASSQGQDGYTF

D gene: .
J gene: TRBJ1-4
CDR3 length: 13
V gene: TRBV19
CDR3 DNA: TGTGCCAGTAGGGTTGAGGCTAATGAAAAACTGTTTTTT
CDR3 protein: CASRVEANEKLFF

D gene: .
J gene: TRBJ2-6
CDR3 length: 15
V gene: TRBV3-1/TRBV3-2
CDR3 DNA: TGTGCCAGCAGCAACAGGGTGCCTGGGGCCAACGTCCTGACTTTC
CDR3 protein: CASSNRVPGANVLTF